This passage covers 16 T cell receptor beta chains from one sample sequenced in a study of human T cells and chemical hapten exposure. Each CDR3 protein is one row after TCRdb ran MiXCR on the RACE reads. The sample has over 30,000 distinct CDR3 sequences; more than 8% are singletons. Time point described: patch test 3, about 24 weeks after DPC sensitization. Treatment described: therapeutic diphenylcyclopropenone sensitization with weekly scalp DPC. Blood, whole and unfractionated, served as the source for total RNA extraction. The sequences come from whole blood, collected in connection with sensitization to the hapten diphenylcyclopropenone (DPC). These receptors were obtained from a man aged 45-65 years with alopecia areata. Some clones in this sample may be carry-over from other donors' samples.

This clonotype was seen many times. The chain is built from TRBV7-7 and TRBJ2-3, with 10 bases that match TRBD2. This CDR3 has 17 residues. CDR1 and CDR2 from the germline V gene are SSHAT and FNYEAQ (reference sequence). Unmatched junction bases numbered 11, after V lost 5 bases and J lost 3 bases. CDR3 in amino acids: CASSLRLAGASTDTQYF. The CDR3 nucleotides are TGTGCCAGCAGCCTCCGACTAGCGGGCGCCTCTACAGATACGCAGTATTTT.

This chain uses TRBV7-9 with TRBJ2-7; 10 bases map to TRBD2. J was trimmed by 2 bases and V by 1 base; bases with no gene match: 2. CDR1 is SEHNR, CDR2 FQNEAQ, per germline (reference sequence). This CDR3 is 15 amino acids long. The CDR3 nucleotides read TGTGCCAGCAGCTTAGTTAGCGGGAGGACCTACGAGCAGTACTTC. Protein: CASSLVSGRTYEQYF. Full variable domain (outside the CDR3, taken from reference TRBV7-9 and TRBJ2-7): DTGVSQNPRHKITKRGQNVTFRCDPISEHNRLYWYRQTLGQGPEFLTYFQNEAQLEKSRLLSDRFSAERPKGSFSTLEIQRTEQGDSAMYLCASSLVSGRTYEQYFGPGTRLTVT.

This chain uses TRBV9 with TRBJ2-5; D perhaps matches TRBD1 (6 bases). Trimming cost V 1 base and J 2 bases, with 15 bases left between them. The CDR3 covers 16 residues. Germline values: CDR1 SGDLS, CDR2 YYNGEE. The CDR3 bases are TGTGCCAGCAGCGTAAATGGGGACACGCCGCAAGAGACCCAGTACTTC. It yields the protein CASSVNGDTPQETQYF.

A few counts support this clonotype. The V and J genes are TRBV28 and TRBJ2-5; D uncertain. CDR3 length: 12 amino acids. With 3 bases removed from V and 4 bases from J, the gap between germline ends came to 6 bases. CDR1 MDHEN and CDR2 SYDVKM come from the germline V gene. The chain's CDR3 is CASSFQAETQYF. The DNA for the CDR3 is TGTGCCAGCAGTTTTCAAGCAGAGACCCAGTACTTC. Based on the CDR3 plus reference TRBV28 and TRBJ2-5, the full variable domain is DVKVTQSSRYLVKRTGEKVFLECVQDMDHENMFWYRQDPGLGLRLIYFSYDVKMKEKGDIPEGYSVSREKKERFSLILESASTNQTSMYLCASSFQAETQYFGPGTRLLVL.

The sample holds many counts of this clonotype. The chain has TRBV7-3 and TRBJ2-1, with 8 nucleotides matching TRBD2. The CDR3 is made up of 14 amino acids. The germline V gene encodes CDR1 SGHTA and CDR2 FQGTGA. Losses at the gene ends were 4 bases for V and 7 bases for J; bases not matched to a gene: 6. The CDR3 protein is CASSYTGRGNEQFF. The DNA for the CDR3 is TGTGCCAGCAGCTATACCGGGAGGGGGAATGAGCAGTTCTTC.

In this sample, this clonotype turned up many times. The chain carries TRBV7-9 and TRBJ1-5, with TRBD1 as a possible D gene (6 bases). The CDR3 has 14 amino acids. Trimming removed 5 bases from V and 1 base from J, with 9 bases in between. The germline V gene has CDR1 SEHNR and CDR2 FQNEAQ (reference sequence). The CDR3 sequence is CASSLQGSNQPQHF. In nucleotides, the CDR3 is TGTGCCAGCAGCCTACAGGGCAGCAATCAGCCCCAGCATTTT.

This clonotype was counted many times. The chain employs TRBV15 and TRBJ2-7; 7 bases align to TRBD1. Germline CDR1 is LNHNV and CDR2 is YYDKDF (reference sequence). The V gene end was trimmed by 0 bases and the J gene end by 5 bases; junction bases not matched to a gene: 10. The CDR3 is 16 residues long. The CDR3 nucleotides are TGTGCCACCAGCAGAGAACCGACAGGGATGGAGGACGAGCAGTACTTC. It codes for CATSREPTGMEDEQYF.

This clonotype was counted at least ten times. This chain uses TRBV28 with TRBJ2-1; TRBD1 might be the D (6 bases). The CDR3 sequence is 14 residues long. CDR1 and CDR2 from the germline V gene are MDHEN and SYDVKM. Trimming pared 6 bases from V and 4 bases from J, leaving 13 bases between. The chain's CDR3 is CASRPSDRYNEQFF. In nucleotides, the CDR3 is TGTGCCAGCAGACCAAGTGACAGGTACAATGAGCAGTTCTTC.

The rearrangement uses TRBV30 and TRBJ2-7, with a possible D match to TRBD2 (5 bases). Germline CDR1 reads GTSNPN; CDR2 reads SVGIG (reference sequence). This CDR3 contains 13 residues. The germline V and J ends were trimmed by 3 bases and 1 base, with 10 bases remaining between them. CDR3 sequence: CAWRKRPSYEQYF. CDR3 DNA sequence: TGTGCCTGGAGAAAGCGGCCTTCCTACGAGCAGTACTTC.

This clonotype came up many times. CDR3 sequence: CASSPSPGLVDTGELFF. In DNA, the CDR3 is TGTGCCAGCAGTCCTTCTCCGGGACTGGTTGACACCGGGGAGCTGTTTTTT. This rearrangement joins TRBV27 to TRBJ2-2, with D perhaps TRBD2 (6 bases). The CDR3 has 17 residues. Germline V lookup: CDR1 MNHEY, CDR2 SMNVEV (reference sequence). V was trimmed by 5 bases and J by 3 bases, leaving 19 bases between them.

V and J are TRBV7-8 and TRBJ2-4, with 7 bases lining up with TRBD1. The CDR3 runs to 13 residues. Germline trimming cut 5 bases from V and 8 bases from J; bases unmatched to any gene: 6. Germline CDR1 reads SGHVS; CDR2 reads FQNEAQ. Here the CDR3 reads CASSPQGVDIQYF. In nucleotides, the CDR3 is TGTGCCAGCAGCCCGCAGGGGGTTGACATTCAGTACTTC.

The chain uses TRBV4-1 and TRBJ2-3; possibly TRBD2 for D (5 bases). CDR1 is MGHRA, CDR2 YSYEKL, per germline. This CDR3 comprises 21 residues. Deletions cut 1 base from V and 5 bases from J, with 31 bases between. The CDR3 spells CASSQVELGSSWAPREDTQYF. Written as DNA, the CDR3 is TGCGCCAGCAGCCAAGTTGAACTCGGTTCGTCCTGGGCTCCCCGGGAAGATACGCAGTATTTT.

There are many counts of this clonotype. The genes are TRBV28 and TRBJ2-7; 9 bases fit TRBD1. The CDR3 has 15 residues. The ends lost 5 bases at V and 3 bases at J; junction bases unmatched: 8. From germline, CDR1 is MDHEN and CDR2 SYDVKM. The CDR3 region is CASSLRPGQGYEQYF. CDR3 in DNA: TGTGCCAGCAGTCTACGCCCGGGACAGGGCTACGAGCAGTACTTC.

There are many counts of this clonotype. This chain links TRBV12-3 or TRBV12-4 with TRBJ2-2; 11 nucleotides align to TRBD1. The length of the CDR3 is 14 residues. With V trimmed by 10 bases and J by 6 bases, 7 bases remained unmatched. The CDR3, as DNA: TGTGCCATTTCCGCGGACAGGGGGCCCGGGGAGCTGTTTTTT. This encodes CAISADRGPGELFF.

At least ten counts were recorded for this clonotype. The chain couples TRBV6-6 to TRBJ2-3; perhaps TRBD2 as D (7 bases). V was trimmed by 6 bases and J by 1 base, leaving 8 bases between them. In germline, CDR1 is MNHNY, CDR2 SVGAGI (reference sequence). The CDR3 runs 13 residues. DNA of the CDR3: TGTGCCAGCAGAGGGGGGGGCACAGATACGCAGTATTTT. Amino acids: CASRGGGTDTQYF.

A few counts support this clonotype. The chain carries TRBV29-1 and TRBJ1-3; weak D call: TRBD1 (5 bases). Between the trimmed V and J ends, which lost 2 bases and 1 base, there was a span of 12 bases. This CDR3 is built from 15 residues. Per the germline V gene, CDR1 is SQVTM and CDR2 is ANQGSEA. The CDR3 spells CSVESFRTSGNTIYF. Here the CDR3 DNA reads TGCAGCGTTGAATCTTTCAGGACATCTGGAAACACCATATATTTT.